Listed here are 13 T cell receptor beta chains from one sample, sequenced in a study of chemoradiotherapy in HPV16-positive cancers. TCRdb's copy holds only in-frame clones and misses some; the assay was immunoSEQ multiplex PCR. Here the sample spans about 1,800 clones, 95% to 96% being singletons. Sequencing used tumor tissue, obtained from a patient who underwent chemoradiotherapy. The receptor set was obtained from a human donor with HPV-associated anogenital cancer.

This chain links TRBV6-5 with TRBJ1-1, with D maybe TRBD1 (6 bases). The CDR3 length is 13 residues. Per germline, CDR1 MNHEY and CDR2 SVGAGI. V was cut by 10 bases and J by 1 base, with 13 bases left in between. The CDR3 spells CAISGGKNTEAFF. CDR3 DNA sequence: TGTGCCATATCGGGGGGCAAGAACACTGAAGCTTTCTTT.

This clone appeared a single time. The chain uses TRBV27 and TRBJ1-2, with 9 bases matching TRBD1. The junction had 1 base not matched to a gene; V was cut back by 4 bases and J by 4 bases. CDR3 length equals 13 residues. The germline CDR1 and CDR2 sequences are MNHEY and SMNVEV (reference sequence). The CDR3, as DNA: TGTGCCAGCAGTTGGGGACAGGGCTATGGCTACACCTTC. This encodes CASSWGQGYGYTF.

The J gene is TRBJ1-4, the V gene TRBV18; no definite D call. V was shortened by 2 bases and J by 8 bases, with 12 bases between the two germline ends. The CDR3 length is 14 residues. The germline CDR1 and CDR2 sequences are KGHSH and LQKENI. The CDR3 is CASSPEWRREKLFF. The CDR3 DNA sequence: TGTGCCAGCTCACCAGAGTGGCGGCGGGAAAAACTGTTTTTT.

The chain couples TRBV6-1 to TRBJ2-2; possibly TRBD2 for D (6 bases). V dropped 8 bases and J dropped 6 bases, with 7 bases sitting between them. In germline, CDR1 is MNHNS, CDR2 SASEGT. This CDR3 is built from 11 residues. The CDR3 DNA sequence: TGTGCCAGCTGGGAGGCCGGGGAGCTGTTTTTT. The encoded protein is CASWEAGELFF.

The rearrangement links TRBV27 to TRBJ2-1; 11 positions match TRBD2. Losses at the gene ends were 3 bases for V and 3 bases for J; bases not matched to a gene: 1. The CDR3 covers 15 residues. In germline, CDR1 is MNHEY, CDR2 SMNVEV (reference sequence). CDR3 protein: CASSLGTSGYNEQFF. Written as DNA, the CDR3 is TGTGCCAGCAGTTTGGGGACTAGCGGCTACAATGAGCAGTTCTTC.

This rearrangement joins TRBV7-8 to TRBJ2-5; D uncertain. This CDR3 contains 12 residues. Germline loops: CDR1 SGHVS, CDR2 FQNEAQ. Written as DNA, the CDR3 is TGTGCGTCGGGTGGAAGCAGCGAGACCCAGTACTTC. It translates to CASGGSSETQYF.

The chain recombines TRBV7-2 with TRBJ2-3; tentative D call: TRBD1 (5 bases). Trimming shortened V by 8 bases and J by 15 bases, and 21 bases separated the two germline ends. The germline CDR1 and CDR2 sequences are SGHTA and FQGNSA. The CDR3 sequence is 12 residues long. CDR3 region: CASRRSGLEVYF. In DNA form, the CDR3 reads TGTGCCAGCCGACGGTCAGGGCTAGAGGTTTATTTT.

The chain uses TRBV27 and TRBJ2-7; 9 bases match TRBD1. Trimming removed 5 bases from V and 2 bases from J; junction bases left unmatched: 7. Germline CDR1 is MNHEY and CDR2 is SMNVEV (reference sequence). The CDR3 is made up of 15 amino acids. CDR3: CASSRGTGRTYEQYF. The CDR3 nucleotides are TGTGCCAGCAGTCGGGGGACAGGGCGGACCTACGAGCAGTACTTC.

This clone was recorded once. The chain recombines TRBV28 with TRBJ1-2, with 9 bases identical to TRBD1. The CDR3 totals 16 residues. V shed 7 bases, J shed 2 bases, and the junction held 11 bases outside the gene matches. CDR1 is MDHEN and CDR2 is SYDVKM in the germline V gene. CDR3 coding DNA: TGTGCCAGCAATGCAATGGACAGGGGACAAAACTATGGCTACACCTTC. This translates into CASNAMDRGQNYGYTF.

This chain connects TRBV19 to TRBJ1-1; 9 bases line up with TRBD1. This CDR3 region has 18 residues. Germline CDR1 is LNHDA and CDR2 is SQIVND (reference sequence). With 4 bases clipped from V and 4 bases from J, the junction kept 16 bases outside the gene matches. CDR3 in DNA: TGTGCCAGTAGTAAACTCCGACCGGGACAGGGCAAAGGCACTGAAGCTTTCTTT. It is translated as CASSKLRPGQGKGTEAFF.

V is TRBV5-1 and J is TRBJ2-1; 8 bases are shared with TRBD2. The germline CDR1 and CDR2 sequences are SGHRS and YFSETQ. Germline trimming cut 5 bases from V and 5 bases from J; bases unmatched to any gene: 9. The CDR3 runs 15 residues. In DNA, the CDR3 is TGCGCCAGCAGTACAGTGCGGGAGGCCCACAATGAGCAGTTCTTC. Translated, it gives CASSTVREAHNEQFF.

The gene calls are TRBV14 and TRBJ2-4, with D perhaps matching TRBD1 (6 bases). CDR3 length: 17 residues. Trimming took off 0 bases at V and 3 bases at J, with 15 bases between the two ends. The germline V gene has CDR1 SGHDN and CDR2 FVKESK. The CDR3 DNA sequence: TGTGCCAGCAGCCAAGACGGACAGCCTCTCGGCAAAAACATTCAGTACTTC. It encodes CASSQDGQPLGKNIQYF.

J is TRBJ2-3 and V is TRBV6-1; tentative D call: TRBD2 (5 bases). Trimming removed 8 bases at V and 0 bases at J, with 12 bases between. CDR1 and CDR2 from the germline V gene are MNHNS and SASEGT. CDR3 length: 14 residues. CDR3 loop: CASPLAESTDTQYF. The CDR3 DNA reads TGTGCCAGCCCGCTAGCTGAAAGCACAGATACGCAGTATTTT.